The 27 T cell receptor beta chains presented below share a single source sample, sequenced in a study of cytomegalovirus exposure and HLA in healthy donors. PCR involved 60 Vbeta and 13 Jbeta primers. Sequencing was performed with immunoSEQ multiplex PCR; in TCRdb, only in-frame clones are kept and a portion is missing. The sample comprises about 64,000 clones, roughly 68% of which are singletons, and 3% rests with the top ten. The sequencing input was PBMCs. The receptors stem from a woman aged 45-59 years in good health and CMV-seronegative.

Written as DNA, the CDR3 is TGTGCCAGCAGTCTCTACTACGAGCAGTACTTC. Encoded protein: CASSLYYEQYF. The rearrangement links TRBV2 to TRBJ2-7; no firm D call. CDR1 and CDR2 from the germline V gene are SNHLY and FYNNEI. Between the trimmed V and J ends, which lost 5 bases and 3 bases, there was a span of 5 bases. The CDR3 runs 11 residues.

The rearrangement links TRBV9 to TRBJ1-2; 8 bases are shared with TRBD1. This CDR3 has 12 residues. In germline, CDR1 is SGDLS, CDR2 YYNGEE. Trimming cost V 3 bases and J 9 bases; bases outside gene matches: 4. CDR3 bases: TGTGCCAGCAGCGAGACAGGGGTCAGCTACACCTTC. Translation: CASSETGVSYTF.

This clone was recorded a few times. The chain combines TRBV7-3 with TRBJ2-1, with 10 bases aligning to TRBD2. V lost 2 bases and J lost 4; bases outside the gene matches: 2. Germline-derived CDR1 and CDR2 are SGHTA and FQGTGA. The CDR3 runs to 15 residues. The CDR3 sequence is CASSLGAGGYNEQFF. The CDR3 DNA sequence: TGTGCCAGCAGCTTAGGAGCGGGAGGGTACAATGAGCAGTTCTTC. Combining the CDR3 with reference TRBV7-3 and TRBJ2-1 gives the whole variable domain GAGVSQTPSNKVTEKGKYVELRCDPISGHTALYWYRQSLGQGPEFLIYFQGTGAADDSGLPNDRFFAVRPEGSVSTLKIQRTERGDSAVYLCASSLGAGGYNEQFFGPGTRLTVL.

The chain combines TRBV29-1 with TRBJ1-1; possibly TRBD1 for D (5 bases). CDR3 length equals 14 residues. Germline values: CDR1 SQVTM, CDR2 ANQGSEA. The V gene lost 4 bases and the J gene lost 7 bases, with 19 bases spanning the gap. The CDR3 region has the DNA TGCAGCGTTGGGCAGGGCGGCCTTATAGGTGAAGCTTTCTTT. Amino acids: CSVGQGGLIGEAFF. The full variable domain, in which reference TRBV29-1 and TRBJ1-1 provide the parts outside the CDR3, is SAVISQKPSRDICQRGTSLTIQCQVDSQVTMMFWYRQQPGQSLTLIATANQGSEATYESGFVIDKFPISRPNLTFSTLTVSNMSPEDSSIYLCSVGQGGLIGEAFFGQGTRLTVV.

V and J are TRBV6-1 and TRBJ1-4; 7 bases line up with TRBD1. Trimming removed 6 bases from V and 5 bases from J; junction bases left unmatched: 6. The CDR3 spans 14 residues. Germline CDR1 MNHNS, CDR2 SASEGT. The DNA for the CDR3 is TGTGCCAGCAGATCAGGGGGGTCAAATGAAAAACTGTTTTTT. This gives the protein CASRSGGSNEKLFF.

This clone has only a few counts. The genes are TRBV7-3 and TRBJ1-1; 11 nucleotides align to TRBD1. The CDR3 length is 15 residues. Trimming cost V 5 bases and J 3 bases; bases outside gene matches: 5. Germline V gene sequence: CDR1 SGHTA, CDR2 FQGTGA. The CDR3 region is CASSLGTGGYTEAFF. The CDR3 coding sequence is TGTGCCAGCAGCCTCGGGACAGGGGGTTACACTGAAGCTTTCTTT.

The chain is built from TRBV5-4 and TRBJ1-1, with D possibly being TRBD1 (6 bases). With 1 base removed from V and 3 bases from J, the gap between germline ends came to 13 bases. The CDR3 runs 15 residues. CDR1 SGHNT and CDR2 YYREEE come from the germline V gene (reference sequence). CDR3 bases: TGTGCCAGCAGCTTGTATGGGGGCGTTGACACTGAAGCTTTCTTT. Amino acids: CASSLYGGVDTEAFF.

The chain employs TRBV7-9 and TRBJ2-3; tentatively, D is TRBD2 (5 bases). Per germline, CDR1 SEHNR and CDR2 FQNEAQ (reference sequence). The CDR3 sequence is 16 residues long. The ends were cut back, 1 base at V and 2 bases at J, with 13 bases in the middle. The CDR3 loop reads CASSLETAVPTDTQYF. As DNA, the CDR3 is TGTGCCAGCAGCTTAGAAACAGCGGTACCCACAGATACGCAGTATTTT.

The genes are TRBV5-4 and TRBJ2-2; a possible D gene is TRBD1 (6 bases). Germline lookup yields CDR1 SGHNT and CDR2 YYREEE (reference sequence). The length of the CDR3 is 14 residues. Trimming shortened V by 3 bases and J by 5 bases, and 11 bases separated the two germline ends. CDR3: CASSSGQLTGELFF. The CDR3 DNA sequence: TGTGCCAGCAGCTCAGGACAGTTGACCGGGGAGCTGTTTTTT. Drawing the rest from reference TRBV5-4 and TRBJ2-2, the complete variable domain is ETGVTQSPTHLIKTRGQQVTLRCSSQSGHNTVSWYQQALGQGPQFIFQYYREEENGRGNFPPRFSGLQFPNYSSELNVNALELDDSALYLCASSSGQLTGELFFGEGSRLTVL.

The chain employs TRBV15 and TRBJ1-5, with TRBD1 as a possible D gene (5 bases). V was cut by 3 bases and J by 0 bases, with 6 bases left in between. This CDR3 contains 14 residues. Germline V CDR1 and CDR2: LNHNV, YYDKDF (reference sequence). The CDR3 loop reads CATSRTASNQPQHF. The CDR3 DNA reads TGTGCCACCAGCAGGACAGCTAGCAATCAGCCCCAGCATTTT.

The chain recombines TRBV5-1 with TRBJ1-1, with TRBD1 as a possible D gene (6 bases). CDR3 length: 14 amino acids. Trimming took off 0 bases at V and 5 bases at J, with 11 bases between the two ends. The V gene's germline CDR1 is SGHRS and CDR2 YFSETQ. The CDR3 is CASSLGRGGTEAFF. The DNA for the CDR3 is TGCGCCAGCAGCTTGGGCAGGGGTGGAACTGAAGCTTTCTTT.

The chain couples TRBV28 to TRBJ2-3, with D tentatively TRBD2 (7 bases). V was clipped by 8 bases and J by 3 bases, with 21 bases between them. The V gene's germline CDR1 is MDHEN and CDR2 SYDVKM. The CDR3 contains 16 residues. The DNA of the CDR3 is TGTGCCAGCCACAGGGCCCCGGGAGGTGGAACAGATACGCAGTATTTT. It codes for CASHRAPGGGTDTQYF.

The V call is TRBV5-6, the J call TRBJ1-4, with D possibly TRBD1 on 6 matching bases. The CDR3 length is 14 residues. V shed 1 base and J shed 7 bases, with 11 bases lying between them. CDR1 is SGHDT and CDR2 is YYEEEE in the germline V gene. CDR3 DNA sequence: TGTGCCAGCAGCTTGCCAGGGGAGGGTGAAAAACTGTTTTTT. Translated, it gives CASSLPGEGEKLFF.

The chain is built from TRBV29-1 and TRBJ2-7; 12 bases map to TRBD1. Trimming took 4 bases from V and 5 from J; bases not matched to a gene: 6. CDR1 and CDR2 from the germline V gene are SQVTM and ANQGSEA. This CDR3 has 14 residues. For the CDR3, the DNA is TGCAGCGTTGGGGGGACAGGGGGCATCGACGAGCAGTACTTC. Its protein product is CSVGGTGGIDEQYF.

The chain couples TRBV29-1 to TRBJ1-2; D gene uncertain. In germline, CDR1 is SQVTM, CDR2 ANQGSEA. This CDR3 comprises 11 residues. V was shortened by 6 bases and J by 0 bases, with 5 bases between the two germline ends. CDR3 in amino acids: CSVQSNYGYTF. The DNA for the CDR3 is TGCAGCGTCCAGTCTAACTATGGCTACACCTTC. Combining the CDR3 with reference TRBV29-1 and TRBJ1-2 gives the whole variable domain SAVISQKPSRDICQRGTSLTIQCQVDSQVTMMFWYRQQPGQSLTLIATANQGSEATYESGFVIDKFPISRPNLTFSTLTVSNMSPEDSSIYLCSVQSNYGYTFGSGTRLTVV.

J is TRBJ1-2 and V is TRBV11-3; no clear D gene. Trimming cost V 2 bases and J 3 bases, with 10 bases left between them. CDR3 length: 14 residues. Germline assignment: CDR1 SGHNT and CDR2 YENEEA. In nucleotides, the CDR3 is TGTGCCAGCAGCTTACGGGGAGTTGACTATGGCTACACCTTC. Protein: CASSLRGVDYGYTF. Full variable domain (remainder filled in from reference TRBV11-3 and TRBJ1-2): EAGVVQSPRYKIIEKKQPVAFWCNPISGHNTLYWYLQNLGQGPELLIRYENEEAVDDSQLPKDRFSAERLKGVDSTLKIQPAELGDSAVYLCASSLRGVDYGYTFGSGTRLTVV.

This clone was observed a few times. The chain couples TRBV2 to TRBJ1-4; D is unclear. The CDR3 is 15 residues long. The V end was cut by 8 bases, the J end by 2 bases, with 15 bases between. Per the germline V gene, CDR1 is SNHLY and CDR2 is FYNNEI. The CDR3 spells CASLMTGLTNEKLFF. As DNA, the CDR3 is TGTGCCAGCCTGATGACGGGGTTGACTAATGAAAAACTGTTTTTT.

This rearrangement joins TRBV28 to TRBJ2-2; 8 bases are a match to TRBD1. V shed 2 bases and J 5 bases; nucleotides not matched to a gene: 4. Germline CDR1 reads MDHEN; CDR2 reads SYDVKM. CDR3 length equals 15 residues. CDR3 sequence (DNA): TGTGCCAGCAGTTTAGGGGACAGGTGGACCGGGGAGCTGTTTTTT. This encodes CASSLGDRWTGELFF.

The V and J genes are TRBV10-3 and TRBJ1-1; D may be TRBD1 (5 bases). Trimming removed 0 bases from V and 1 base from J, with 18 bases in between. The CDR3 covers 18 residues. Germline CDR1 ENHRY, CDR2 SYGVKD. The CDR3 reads CAISESGAGSTQNTEAFF. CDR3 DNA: TGTGCCATCAGTGAGTCTGGGGCGGGAAGCACGCAGAACACTGAAGCTTTCTTT.

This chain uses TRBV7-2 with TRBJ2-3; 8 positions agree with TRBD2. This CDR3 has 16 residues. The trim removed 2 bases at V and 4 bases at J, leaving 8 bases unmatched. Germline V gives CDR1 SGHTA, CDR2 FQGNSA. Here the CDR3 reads CASSLLREVGADTQYF. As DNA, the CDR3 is TGTGCCAGCAGCTTACTGCGGGAGGTCGGGGCAGATACGCAGTATTTT.

The DNA for the CDR3 is TGCGCCAGCAAGGGAGTCGTCTCCGGCAATGAGCAGTTCTTC. Residues: CASKGVVSGNEQFF. This rearrangement joins TRBV4-3 to TRBJ2-1; D is perhaps TRBD2 (5 bases). This CDR3 spans 14 amino acids. Germline CDR1 LGHNA, CDR2 YSLEER. The germline V and J ends were trimmed by 7 bases and 6 bases, with 16 bases remaining between them.

The CDR3 sequence is CASAVRERDRNEQFF. CDR3 DNA sequence: TGTGCCAGCGCCGTGAGAGAGAGGGATCGGAATGAGCAGTTCTTC. V and J are TRBV25-1 and TRBJ2-1, with TRBD2 as a possible D gene (5 bases). Trimming left V 8 bases short and J 7 bases short, with 21 bases between. Germline CDR1 is MGHDK and CDR2 is SYGVNS. This CDR3 spans 15 amino acids.

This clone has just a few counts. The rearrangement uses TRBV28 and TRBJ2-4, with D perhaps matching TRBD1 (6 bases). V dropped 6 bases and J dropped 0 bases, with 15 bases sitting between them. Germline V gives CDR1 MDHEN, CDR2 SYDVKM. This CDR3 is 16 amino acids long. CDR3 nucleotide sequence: TGTGCCAGCAGGGTTGGACAGCCTCTAGCCAAAAACATTCAGTACTTC. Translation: CASRVGQPLAKNIQYF.

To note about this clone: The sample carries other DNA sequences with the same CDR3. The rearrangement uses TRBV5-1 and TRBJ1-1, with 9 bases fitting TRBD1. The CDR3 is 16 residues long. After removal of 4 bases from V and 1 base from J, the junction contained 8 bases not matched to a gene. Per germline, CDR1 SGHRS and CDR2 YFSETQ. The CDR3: CASSPRDRGANTEAFF. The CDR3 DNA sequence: TGCGCCAGCAGCCCCCGAGACAGGGGGGCGAACACTGAAGCTTTCTTT.

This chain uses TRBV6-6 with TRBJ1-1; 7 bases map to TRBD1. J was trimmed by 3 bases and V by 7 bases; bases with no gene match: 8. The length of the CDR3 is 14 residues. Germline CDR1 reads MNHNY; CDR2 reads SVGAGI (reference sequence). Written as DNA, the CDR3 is TGTGCCAGCAATTTACACCAGGGGGACACTGAAGCTTTCTTT. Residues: CASNLHQGDTEAFF.

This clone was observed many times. The CDR3 loop is CAWSVKGYNEQFF. In nucleotides, the CDR3 is TGTGCCTGGAGTGTAAAGGGGTACAATGAGCAGTTCTTC. The rearrangement uses TRBV30 and TRBJ2-1, with D perhaps TRBD1 (5 bases). This CDR3 spans 13 amino acids. Trimming stripped 0 bases from V and 4 bases from J, with 7 bases between. Germline CDR1 reads GTSNPN; CDR2 reads SVGIG (reference sequence). Full variable domain (remainder filled in from reference TRBV30 and TRBJ2-1): SQTIHQWPATLVQPVGSPLSLECTVEGTSNPNLYWYRQAAGRGLQLLFYSVGIGQISSEVPQNLSASRPQDRQFILSSKKLLLSDSGFYLCAWSVKGYNEQFFGPGTRLTVL.

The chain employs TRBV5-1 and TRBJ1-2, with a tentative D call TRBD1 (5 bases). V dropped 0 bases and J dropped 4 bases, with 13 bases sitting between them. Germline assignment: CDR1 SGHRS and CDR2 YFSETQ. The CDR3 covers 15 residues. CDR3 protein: CASSLATGKGYGYTF. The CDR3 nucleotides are TGCGCCAGCAGCTTGGCCACAGGAAAGGGCTATGGCTACACCTTC.